These T cell receptor beta chains were read from a single sample in a study of T cell changes during pregnancy in multiple sclerosis. Generated by immunoSEQ multiplex PCR, the TCRdb table keeps only in-frame clones and is missing some. The table has fewer than 50,000 clones, approximately 93% seen once. The sequences come from CD4+ T cells from peripheral blood mononuclear cells, collected in the third trimester of pregnancy. These receptors all come from a female donor with multiple sclerosis, enrolled in a pregnancy study. Each CDR3 is given with its conserved first and last residue. The D gene is left open where the match is weak.

d_call v_call cdr3_aa
- TRBV21-1 CASRGSGRCADTQYF
- TRBV9 CASSRLGWSYEQYF
- TRBV28 CASSFPDKNTEAFF
- TRBV6-1 CASRPGTSYNSPLHF
- TRBV30 CAWRFTHNEQFF
TRBD2 TRBV11-1 CASSLVGGETTGELFF
TRBD1 TRBV18 CASSPPGQRNTGELFF
TRBD2 TRBV11-2 CASSLVGGRAPSTDTQYF
TRBD2 TRBV2 CASSASSGGIMDEQFF
- TRBV6-1 CASLRHPNQPQHF
- TRBV5-1 CASSLGAGMKETQYF
- TRBV5-4 CASSTQDRRGGELFF
TRBD2 TRBV7-9 CASSLAGSGGRAGNNEQFF
TRBD2 TRBV11-1 CASSLIAGGYAGELFF
TRBD2 TRBV5-4 CASRLAGGTVGELFF
TRBD1 TRBV9 CASSVGPGGSGNTIYF
- TRBV7-2 CASSLEQNQPQHF
- TRBV5-6 CASSLRGGSTGKYF
- TRBV5-5 CASSLALGAHTEAFF
TRBD2 TRBV4-1 CASSQESGIRYEQYF
TRBD1 TRBV7-9 CASSGRDRGTYEQYF
TRBD1 TRBV19 CASSIEQGPYQPQHF
TRBD2 TRBV11-3 CASSLVTTGGGYQETQYF
- TRBV2 CASSGDINQPQHF
- TRBV6-1 CASSEAAWASYEQYF
TRBD2 TRBV13 CASSPGTSGTNNEQFF
- TRBV2 CASSEEGITEAFF
TRBD1 TRBV2 CASRRTGGDNSPLHF
TRBD2 TRBV12-5 CASGLVLAGKKGTGELFF
- TRBV27 CASSSLGEYTDTQYF
- TRBV9 CASSVAGGMNTEAFF
- TRBV28 CASSLAGPTQETQYF
TRBD1 TRBV27 CASSFRQGLNYGYTF
- TRBV11-3 CASSTGFPNYGYTF
TRBD2 TRBV19 CASSTLAGYNEQFF
- TRBV19 CASSMTYSSYEQYF
- TRBV30 CAWSVRQANQPQHF
- TRBV7-6 CASSLAVALVHEQYF
TRBD1 TRBV28 CASSRDSFYGYTF
TRBD2 TRBV4-1 CASSRNSGSDYNEQFF
TRBD2 TRBV6-1 CASSEGSSGKYEQYF
- TRBV29-1 CSVGRGNTEAFF
- TRBV7-2 CASSSRTSTSEQYF
TRBD2 TRBV18 CASSRGLAGEVTGDTQYF
TRBD2 TRBV29-1 CSVAGTSGPTDTQYF
TRBD1 TRBV19 CASSMGGRGDRGTDTQYF
- TRBV5-1 CASSPDGLDEKLFF
- TRBV7-2 CASSLRARNEQFF
- TRBV6-6 CASLKSQDTSNQPQHF
- TRBV7-9 CASSSPGQRTYEQYF
- TRBV29-1 CSVGVSYEQYF
- TRBV6-6 CASSYDGQLYGYTF
TRBD2 TRBV7-3 CASSYTGTSEHEQFF
TRBD2 TRBV18 CASSPLGGTSGSSSYEQYF
- TRBV7-9 CASSLEALNTEAFF
TRBD1 TRBV10-3 CAISGTGGSYNEQFF
- TRBV7-9 CASRPRASLTYNEQFF
- TRBV5-6 CASRRGTGTDTQYF
- TRBV5-6 CAGGVRERGEQYF
TRBD1 TRBV5-1 CASSSRQGSGSGNTIYF